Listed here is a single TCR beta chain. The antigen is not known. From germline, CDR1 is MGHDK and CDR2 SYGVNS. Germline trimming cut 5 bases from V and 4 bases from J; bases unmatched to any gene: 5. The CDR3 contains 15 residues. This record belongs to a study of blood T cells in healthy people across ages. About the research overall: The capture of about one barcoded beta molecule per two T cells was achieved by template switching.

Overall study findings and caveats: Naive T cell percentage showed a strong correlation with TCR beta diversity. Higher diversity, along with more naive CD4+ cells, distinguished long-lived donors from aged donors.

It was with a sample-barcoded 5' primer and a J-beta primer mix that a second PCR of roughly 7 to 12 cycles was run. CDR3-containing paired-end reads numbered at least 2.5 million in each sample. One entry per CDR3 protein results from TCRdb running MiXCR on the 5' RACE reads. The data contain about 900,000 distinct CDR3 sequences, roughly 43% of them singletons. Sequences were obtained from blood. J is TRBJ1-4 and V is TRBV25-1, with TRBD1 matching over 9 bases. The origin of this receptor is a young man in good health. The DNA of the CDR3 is TGTGCCAGCAGTCCAGAGACAGGGGGTAATGAAAAACTGTTTTTT. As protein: CASSPETGGNEKLFF.